The present TCR beta chain was sequenced within a study of blood T cell repertoires in COVID-19. In the study overall: In each case, the material was cDNA or gDNA derived from T cells, B-cell-depleted T cells, or PBMCs.

There are 13 residues in the CDR3. Germline CDR1 and CDR2: LGHDT and YNNKEL (reference sequence). Trimming removed 4 bases from V and 5 bases from J, with 11 bases in between. The data were produced by immunoSEQ multiplex PCR, yet TCRdb's version contains in-frame clones alone and is incomplete. The sample records 300,000 to 450,000 clones, 85% to 90% being singletons. Sequencing used PBMCs or T cells enriched from blood (not recorded which). The receptor's source is a woman between 18 and 30 years old who had recovered from COVID-19. The chain has TRBV3-1 (or the pseudogene TRBV3-2) and TRBJ1-1; D call uncertain. The CDR3 is CASSRGGLTEAFF. The DNA for the CDR3 is TGTGCCAGCAGCCGCGGCGGGCTTACTGAAGCTTTCTTT.